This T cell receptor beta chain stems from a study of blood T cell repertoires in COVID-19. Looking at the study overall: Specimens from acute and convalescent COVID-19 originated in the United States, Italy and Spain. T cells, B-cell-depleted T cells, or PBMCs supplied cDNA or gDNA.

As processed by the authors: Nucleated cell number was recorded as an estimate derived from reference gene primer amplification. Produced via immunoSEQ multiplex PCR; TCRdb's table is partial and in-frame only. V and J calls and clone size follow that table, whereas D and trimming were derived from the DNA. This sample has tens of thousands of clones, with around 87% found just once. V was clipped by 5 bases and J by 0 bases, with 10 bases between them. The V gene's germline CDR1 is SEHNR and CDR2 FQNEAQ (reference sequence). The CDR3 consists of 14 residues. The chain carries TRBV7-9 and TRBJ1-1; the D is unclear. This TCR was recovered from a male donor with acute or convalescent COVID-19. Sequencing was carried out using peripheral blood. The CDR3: CASSTEGMNTEAFF. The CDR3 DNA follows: TGTGCCAGCAGCACGGAGGGAATGAACACTGAAGCTTTCTTT. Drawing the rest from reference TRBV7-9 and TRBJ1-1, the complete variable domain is DTGVSQNPRHKITKRGQNVTFRCDPISEHNRLYWYRQTLGQGPEFLTYFQNEAQLEKSRLLSDRFSAERPKGSFSTLEIQRTEQGDSAMYLCASSTEGMNTEAFFGQGTRLTVV.